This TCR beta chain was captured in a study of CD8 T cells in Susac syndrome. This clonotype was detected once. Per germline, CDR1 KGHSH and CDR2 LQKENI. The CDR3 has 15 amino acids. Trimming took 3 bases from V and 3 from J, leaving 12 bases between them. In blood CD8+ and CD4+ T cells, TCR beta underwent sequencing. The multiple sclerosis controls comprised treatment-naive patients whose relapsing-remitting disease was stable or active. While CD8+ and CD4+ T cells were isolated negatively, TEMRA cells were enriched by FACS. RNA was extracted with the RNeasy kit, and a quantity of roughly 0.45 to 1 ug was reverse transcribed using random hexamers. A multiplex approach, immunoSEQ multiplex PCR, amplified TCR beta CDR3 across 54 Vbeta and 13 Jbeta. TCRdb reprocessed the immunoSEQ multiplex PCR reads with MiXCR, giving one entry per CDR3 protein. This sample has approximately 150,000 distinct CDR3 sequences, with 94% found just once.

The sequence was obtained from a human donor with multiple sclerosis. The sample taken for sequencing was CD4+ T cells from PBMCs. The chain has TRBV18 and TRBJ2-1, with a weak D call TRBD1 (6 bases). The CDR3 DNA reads TGTGCCAGCTCACCCCCGCAGGGGAGCTACAATGAGCAGTTCTTC. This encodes CASSPPQGSYNEQFF.